A selection of T cell receptor beta chains follows, all from one sample in a study of blood T cell repertoires in COVID-19. Repertoires were generated with immunoSEQ multiplex PCR, while TCRdb's copy carries only in-frame clones and drops some. Counted here are approximately 250,000 clones, around four fifths occurring once; the ten biggest clones make up roughly 4%. Specimen: PBMCs or T cells enriched from blood (not recorded which). These receptor sequences come from a man aged 25 to 40 with acute COVID-19. Each CDR3 is given with its conserved first and last residue. D genes are given only for firm matches. Where a row states a size, it is once, few, many or the class of an expanded clone; other rows omit it.

v_gene	d_gene	j_gene	abundance	CDR3aa	CDR3nt
TRBV6-5	TRBD1	TRBJ1-1	.	CASRGNRGSAEAFF	TGTGCCAGCAGGGGAAACAGGGGTAGCGCTGAAGCTTTCTTT
TRBV27	.	TRBJ1-6	.	CASSPERGGSPLHF	TGTGCCAGCAGCCCCGAGCGGGGCGGATCACCCCTCCACTTT
TRBV10-3	.	TRBJ2-5	once	CAISDPGLAKETQYF	TGTGCCATCAGTGACCCCGGGCTAGCGAAAGAGACCCAGTACTTC
TRBV5-1	TRBD2	TRBJ2-3	.	CASQRGGTDTQYF	TGCGCCAGCCAGCGGGGGGGCACAGATACGCAGTATTTT
TRBV5-6	TRBD1	TRBJ1-2	.	CASSPTGALYGYTF	TGTGCCAGCAGCCCGACAGGGGCCCTCTATGGCTACACCTTC
TRBV19	.	TRBJ2-3	.	CASSMPSEITDTQYF	TGTGCCAGTAGTATGCCTAGCGAGATCACAGATACGCAGTATTTT
TRBV7-9	.	TRBJ2-6	.	CAPRSGANVLTF	TGTGCCCCCCGCTCTGGGGCCAACGTCCTGACTTTC
TRBV11-3	.	TRBJ2-1	once	CASSPNGQLFNEQFF	TGTGCCAGCAGCCCGAACGGACAGTTATTCAATGAGCAGTTCTTC
TRBV7-2	.	TRBJ2-1	.	CASSYNVHEQFF	TGTGCCAGCAGCTACAACGTCCATGAGCAGTTCTTC
TRBV4-2	.	TRBJ2-3	.	CASSQGLIGSSTDTQYF	TGTGCCAGCAGCCAAGGATTGATCGGGTCTAGCACAGATACGCAGTATTTT
TRBV6-5	.	TRBJ1-5	once	CASSTRTGYQPQHF	TGTGCCAGCAGTACTCGGACGGGATATCAGCCCCAGCATTTT
TRBV5-1	.	TRBJ1-4	.	CASSNGQTLNEKLFF	TGCGCCAGCAGCAACGGACAGACGCTTAATGAAAAACTGTTTTTT
TRBV19	.	TRBJ1-2	.	CASSISGGFGYTF	TGTGCCAGTAGTATTTCGGGTGGTTTTGGCTACACCTTC
TRBV6-5	.	TRBJ1-5	.	CASRRGRSEAQPQHF	TGTGCCAGCCGGCGGGGGCGCTCCGAGGCCCAGCCCCAGCATTTT
TRBV13	.	TRBJ2-2	.	CASKTNAGFTGELFF	TGTGCCAGCAAAACAAATGCAGGGTTCACCGGGGAGCTGTTTTTT
TRBV10-1	.	TRBJ2-1	.	CASSDRTVPSSYNEQFF	TGCGCCAGCAGTGACCGGACAGTTCCAAGCTCCTACAATGAGCAGTTCTTC
TRBV2	TRBD1	TRBJ1-3	.	CASKRTGGSGNTIYF	TGTGCCAGCAAGAGAACAGGGGGCTCTGGAAACACCATATATTTT
TRBV6-2/TRBV6-3	TRBD1	TRBJ1-3	.	CASSYGRQGGNTIYF	TGTGCCAGCAGTTACGGTAGACAGGGTGGAAACACCATATATTTT